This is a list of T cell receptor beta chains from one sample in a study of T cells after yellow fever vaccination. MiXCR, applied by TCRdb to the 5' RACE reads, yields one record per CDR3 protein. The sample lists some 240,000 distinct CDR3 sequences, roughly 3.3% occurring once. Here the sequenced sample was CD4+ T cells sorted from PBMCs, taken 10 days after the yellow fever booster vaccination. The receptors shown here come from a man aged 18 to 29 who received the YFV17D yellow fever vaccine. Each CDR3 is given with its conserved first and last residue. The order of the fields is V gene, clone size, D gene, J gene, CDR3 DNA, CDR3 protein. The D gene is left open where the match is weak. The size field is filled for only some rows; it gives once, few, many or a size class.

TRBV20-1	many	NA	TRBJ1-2	TGCAGTGCATTGGGCGGCAGCACCGACTATGGCTACACCTTC	CSALGGSTDYGYTF
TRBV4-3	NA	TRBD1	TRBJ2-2	TGCGCCAGCAGCCAAGAGAGGACAGGGAGGACCGGGGAGCTGTTTTTT	CASSQERTGRTGELFF
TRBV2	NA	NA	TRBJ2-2	TGTGCCAGCGGGACAACGAACACCGGGGAGCTGTTTTTT	CASGTTNTGELFF
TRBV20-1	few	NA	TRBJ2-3	TGCAGTGCTGGGCGCAGCACAGATACGCAGTATTTT	CSAGRSTDTQYF
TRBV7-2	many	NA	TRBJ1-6	TGTGCCAGCAGCCCAACTCTTTATTCACCCCTCCACTTT	CASSPTLYSPLHF
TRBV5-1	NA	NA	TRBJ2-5	TGCGCCAGCAGCTTGGAGGGGCCAGAAGAGACCCAGTACTTC	CASSLEGPEETQYF
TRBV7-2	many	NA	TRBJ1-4	TGTGCCAGCAGCTTAGTGGGAGGCAGGAATGAAAAACTGTTTTTT	CASSLVGGRNEKLFF
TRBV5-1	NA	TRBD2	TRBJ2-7	TGCGCCAGCAGCTGGACTAGCGGGGGGGATTACTACGAGCAGTACTTC	CASSWTSGGDYYEQYF
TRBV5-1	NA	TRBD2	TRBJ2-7	TGCGCCAGCAGCTTTAACGGGGGGAGCTCCTACGAGCAGTACTTC	CASSFNGGSSYEQYF
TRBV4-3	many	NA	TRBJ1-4	TGCGCCAGCAGCCCGTATCTGGGGACCCAAACTAATGAAAAACTGTTTTTT	CASSPYLGTQTNEKLFF
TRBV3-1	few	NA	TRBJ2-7	TGTGCCAGCAGCCAAGCATTCTACGAGCAGTACTTC	CASSQAFYEQYF
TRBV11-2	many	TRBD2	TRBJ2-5	TGTGCCAGCAGCTTAGTCGGGGGGGCCGGAGAGACCCAGTACTTC	CASSLVGGAGETQYF
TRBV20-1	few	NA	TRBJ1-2	TGCAGTGCTAGAGAACCCAAAGCTAACTATGGCTACACCTTC	CSAREPKANYGYTF
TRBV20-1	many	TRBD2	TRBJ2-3	TGCAGTGCTAGACCTGCGGGAGGGACGGCGGCAGATACGCAGTATTTT	CSARPAGGTAADTQYF
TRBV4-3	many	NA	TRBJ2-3	TGCGCCAGCAGCCAGGAACCCCTGGGCACAGATACGCAGTATTTT	CASSQEPLGTDTQYF
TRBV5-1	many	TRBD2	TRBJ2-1	TGCGCCAGCAGCTCGATAGGACCGCCGGGGGGTGAGCAGTTCTTC	CASSSIGPPGGEQFF
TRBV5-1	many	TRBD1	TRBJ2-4	TGCGCCAGCCGGCCGCAGGGGGCGAGCAAAAACATTCAGTACTTC	CASRPQGASKNIQYF
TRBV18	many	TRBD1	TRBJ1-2	TGTGCCAGCTCAACACCCTCGAGGGGGCTCAGCTATGGCTACACCTTC	CASSTPSRGLSYGYTF
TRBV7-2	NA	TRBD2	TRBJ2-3	TGTGCCAGCACTCGGAGACTAGCGGGGCCCACAGATACGCAGTATTTT	CASTRRLAGPTDTQYF
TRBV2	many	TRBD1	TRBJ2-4	TGTGCCAGCAGTCTTACAGGGGTGGGCCTAGCCAAAAACATTCAGTACTTC	CASSLTGVGLAKNIQYF
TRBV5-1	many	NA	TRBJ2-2	TGCGCCAGCAGCAGCGAACTAACAGCGCCGGGGGTAACCGGGGAGCTGTTTTTT	CASSSELTAPGVTGELFF
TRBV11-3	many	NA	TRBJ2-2	TGTGCCAGCAGCAAGGACGGCACCGGGGAGCTGTTTTTT	CASSKDGTGELFF
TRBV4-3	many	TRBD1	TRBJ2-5	TGCGCCAGCAGCCCAATCGGACAGGGTGGAGAGACCCAGTACTTC	CASSPIGQGGETQYF
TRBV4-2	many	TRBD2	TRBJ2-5	TGTGCCAGCAGCCAAGGACTAGCGGGGAGTCAAGAGACCCAGTACTTC	CASSQGLAGSQETQYF
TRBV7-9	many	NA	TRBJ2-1	TGTGCCAGCAGCTTATTAGTAGCCGCGGGGTTTTTCTTC	CASSLLVAAGFFF
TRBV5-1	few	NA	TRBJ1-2	TGCGCCAGCAGCTTGCCTGGCAGGGTTTATGGCTACACCTTC	CASSLPGRVYGYTF
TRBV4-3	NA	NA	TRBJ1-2	TGCGCCAGCAGCCAAGATACGACGGGCAGCTATGGCTACACCTTC	CASSQDTTGSYGYTF
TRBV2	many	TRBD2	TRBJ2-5	TGTGCCAGCAGGGGGACTAGCTCCTCCGAGACCCAGTACTTC	CASRGTSSSETQYF
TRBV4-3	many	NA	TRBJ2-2	TGCGCCAGCAGCCAAGAGTGGGGCGGGGCGAACACCGGGGAGCTGTTTTTT	CASSQEWGGANTGELFF
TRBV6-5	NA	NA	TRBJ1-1	TGTGCCAGCAGGCTTCAGATGAACACTGAAGCTTTCTTT	CASRLQMNTEAFF
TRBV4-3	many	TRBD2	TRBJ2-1	TGCGCCAGCAGCCAAAAGCGGGGGGGCCTCGGTGAGCAGTTCTTC	CASSQKRGGLGEQFF
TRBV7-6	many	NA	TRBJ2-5	TGTGCCAGCAGCCAATGGGAGACCCAGTACTTC	CASSQWETQYF
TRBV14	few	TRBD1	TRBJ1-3	TGTGCCAGCAGCCGGGACAGGGTCAGCTCTGGAAACACCATATATTTT	CASSRDRVSSGNTIYF
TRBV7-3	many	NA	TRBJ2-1	TGTGCCAGCAGCCAAATGGGGTACAATGAGCAGTTCTTC	CASSQMGYNEQFF
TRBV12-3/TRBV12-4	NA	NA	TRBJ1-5	TGTGCCAGCTCCCTGGAGCTCTTTAATCAGCCCCAGCATTTT	CASSLELFNQPQHF
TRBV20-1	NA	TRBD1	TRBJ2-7	TGCAGTGCCCCGGGACAGAACTACGAGCAGTACTTC	CSAPGQNYEQYF
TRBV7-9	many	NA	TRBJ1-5	TGTGCCAGCAGCTCAGCCGATCAGCCCCAGCATTTT	CASSSADQPQHF
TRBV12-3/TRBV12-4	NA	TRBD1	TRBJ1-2	TGTGCCAGCAGTTCCTGGACAGGGCGGTATGGCTACACCTTC	CASSSWTGRYGYTF
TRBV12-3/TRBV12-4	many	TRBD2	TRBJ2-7	TGTGCCAGCAGTTACGGGGGGGCCTACGAGCAGTACTTC	CASSYGGAYEQYF
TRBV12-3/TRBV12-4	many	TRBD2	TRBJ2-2	TGTGCCAGCCGGCGGGGGGTAGGCACCGGGGAGCTGTTTTTT	CASRRGVGTGELFF
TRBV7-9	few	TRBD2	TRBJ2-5	TGTGCCAGCAGCTTTTCTAGCGGGGGTTTGGAGACCCAGTACTTC	CASSFSSGGLETQYF
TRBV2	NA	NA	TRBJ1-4	TGTGCCAGCAGAACCCAGGGGCTAAATGAAAAACTGTTTTTT	CASRTQGLNEKLFF
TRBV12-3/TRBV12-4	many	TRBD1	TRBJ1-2	TGTGCCAGCAGTTCTGGGGACAGAGTCAACACCTTC	CASSSGDRVNTF
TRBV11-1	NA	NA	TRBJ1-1	TGTGCCAGCAGCTTTGGCGGCAGGGACACTGAAGCTTTCTTT	CASSFGGRDTEAFF
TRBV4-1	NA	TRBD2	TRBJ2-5	TGCGCCAGCAGCCAACTAGGGACTAGCGGGGATGAGACCCAGTACTTC	CASSQLGTSGDETQYF
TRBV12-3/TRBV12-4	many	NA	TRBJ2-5	TGTGCCAGCAGTTTTGGGGGGGCGATGGTGGAGACCCAGTACTTC	CASSFGGAMVETQYF
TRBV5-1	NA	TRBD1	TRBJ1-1	TGCGCCAGCAGCTTAAGAGGGGGCGCGCCTGAAGCTTTCTTT	CASSLRGGAPEAFF
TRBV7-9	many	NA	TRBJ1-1	TGTGCCAGCAGCTTAGCAATTGGAACTGAAGCTTTCTTT	CASSLAIGTEAFF
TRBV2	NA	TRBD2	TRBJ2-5	TGTGCCAGCAGTCGGGACAGGGGACTAGCGGGCCCCAAAGAGACCCAGTACTTC	CASSRDRGLAGPKETQYF
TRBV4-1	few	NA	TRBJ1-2	TGCGCCAGCAGCCAAGATCTGGGATTCTATGGCTACACCTTC	CASSQDLGFYGYTF
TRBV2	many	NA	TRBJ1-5	TGTGCCAGCACCGTGGGGACGGAGGATCAGCCCCAGCATTTT	CASTVGTEDQPQHF
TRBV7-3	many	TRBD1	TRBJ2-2	TGTGCCAGCAGCGACGGACAGGTCACCGGGGAGCTGTTTTTT	CASSDGQVTGELFF
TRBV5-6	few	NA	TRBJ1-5	TGTGCCAGCAGCTTGGGTTACACCGGAAAACAACAGCCCCAGCATTTT	CASSLGYTGKQQPQHF
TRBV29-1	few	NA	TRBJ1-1	TGCAGCGTCGGATTTCGGGGCATGAACACTGAAGCTTTCTTT	CSVGFRGMNTEAFF